The 15 T cell receptor beta chains presented below share a single source sample, sequenced in a study of blood T cell repertoires in COVID-19. Assay: immunoSEQ multiplex PCR; the TCRdb copy retains only in-frame clones and omits some. In the table there are roughly 200,000 clones, approximately 86% of which are singletons. The source material was PBMCs or T cells enriched from blood (not recorded which). The origin of the receptors is a woman aged 30 to 39 who had recovered from COVID-19.

This sequence joins TRBV11-2 and TRBJ1-2; D is ambiguous. Trimming took off 3 bases at V and 0 bases at J, with 8 bases between the two ends. The CDR3 runs 14 residues. The V gene's germline CDR1 is SGHAT and CDR2 FQNNGV. The CDR3 sequence: CASSFGTTNYGYTF. CDR3 sequence (DNA): TGTGCCAGCAGCTTTGGCACCACTAACTATGGCTACACCTTC.

This chain joins TRBV7-3 and TRBJ2-1, with TRBD1 matching over 8 bases. Germline CDR1 is SGHTA and CDR2 is FQGTGA. The CDR3 totals 17 residues. J was trimmed by 5 bases and V by 4 bases; bases with no gene match: 13. DNA of the CDR3: TGTGCCAGCAGCTCAACTGAAGGGGGGACAGGAAACAATGAGCAGTTCTTC. Protein: CASSSTEGGTGNNEQFF.

The chain carries TRBV12-3 or TRBV12-4 and TRBJ2-7; 8 bases align to TRBD1. This CDR3 has 13 residues. V shed 4 bases and J 1 base; nucleotides not matched to a gene: 0. CDR3 nucleotides: TGTGCCAGCAGTTGGACAGGGTCCTACGAGCAGTACTTC. Its protein product is CASSWTGSYEQYF.

This clone showed up just once. V gene TRBV12-3 or TRBV12-4 combines with J gene TRBJ2-7; D is unclear. V was shortened by 6 bases and J by 1 base, with 7 bases between the two germline ends. The CDR3 length is 12 residues. Here the CDR3 DNA reads TGTGCCAGCAGGCCCGAGTCCTACGAGCAGTACTTC. Encoded protein: CASRPESYEQYF.

This clone was picked up one time. This chain joins TRBV7-9 and TRBJ2-1; 10 nucleotides match TRBD2. V trimming: 3 bases; J trimming: 9 bases; junction bases outside the gene matches: 14. The CDR3 spans 17 residues. Germline values: CDR1 SEHNR, CDR2 FQNEAQ (reference sequence). The chain's CDR3 is CASSFGSLAGGLGEQFF. Here the CDR3 DNA reads TGTGCCAGCAGCTTTGGATCGTTAGCGGGAGGATTGGGTGAGCAGTTCTTC.

The CDR3 here is CASSKGGQGNEKLFF. The CDR3, as DNA: TGTGCCAGCAGCAAAGGTGGACAGGGGAATGAAAAACTGTTTTTT. The chain has TRBV21-1 and TRBJ1-4; the table assigns TRBD1, which was not confirmed against the DNA. TRBV21-1 is reported as a pseudogene. This CDR3 comprises 15 residues.

This clone was detected a few times. J is TRBJ2-6 and V is TRBV6-6, with 7 bases identical to TRBD1. The CDR3 covers 20 residues. CDR1 and CDR2 (germline): MNHNY, SVGAGI (reference sequence). V trimming: 6 bases; J trimming: 1 base; junction bases outside the gene matches: 18. This chain's CDR3 is CASSFSSDRDGASGANVLTF. CDR3 coding DNA: TGTGCCAGCAGCTTCTCTTCTGACAGGGACGGGGCGTCTGGGGCCAACGTCCTGACTTTC.

This chain links TRBV4-1 with TRBJ2-1; a weak D match, TRBD2 (6 bases). The CDR3 is 16 amino acids. Germline CDR1 MGHRA, CDR2 YSYEKL. Trimming cost V 4 bases and J 5 bases, with 18 bases left between them. CDR3: CASSPLRSGRDNEQFF. The CDR3 DNA follows: TGCGCCAGCAGCCCACTTAGGAGCGGGCGCGACAATGAGCAGTTCTTC.

The chain carries TRBV18 and TRBJ2-7; TRBD2 matches at 10 bases. Germline CDR1 and CDR2: KGHSH and LQKENI. The CDR3 extends over 16 amino acids. The trim removed 4 bases at V and 4 bases at J, leaving 10 bases unmatched. CDR3 sequence: CASSRSGGEIEYEQYF. The CDR3 DNA reads as TGTGCCAGCTCACGGAGCGGGGGGGAAATAGAGTACGAGCAGTACTTC.

This chain joins TRBV18 and TRBJ1-4, with 9 bases that match TRBD1. The junction had 6 bases not matched to a gene; V was cut back by 3 bases and J by 4 bases. This CDR3 has 16 residues. The germline V gene has CDR1 KGHSH and CDR2 LQKENI. The CDR3: CASSPTDRGLNEKLFF. In DNA, the CDR3 is TGTGCCAGCTCACCGACGGACAGGGGACTTAATGAAAAACTGTTTTTT.

As regards this clone: Other DNA sequences in this specimen translate into the identical CDR3. The rearrangement links TRBV24-1 to TRBJ1-2, with a weak D call TRBD1 (5 bases). This CDR3 contains 14 residues. Germline V CDR1 and CDR2: KGHDR, SFDVKD. Trimming stripped 1 base from V and 1 base from J, with 6 bases between. Written as DNA, the CDR3 is TGTGCCACCAGTGATTTCAGGGTTAACTATGGCTACACCTTC. Its protein product is CATSDFRVNYGYTF.

The rearrangement links TRBV27 to TRBJ2-2; D uncertain. Germline CDR1 is MNHEY and CDR2 is SMNVEV (reference sequence). The CDR3 runs to 15 residues. V was cut by 6 bases and J by 3 bases, with 14 bases left in between. For the CDR3, the DNA is TGTGCCAGCAGGGCGACTTGGGTAGACACCGGGGAGCTGTTTTTT. This gives the protein CASRATWVDTGELFF.

This clone was observed once. The J gene is TRBJ2-7, the V gene TRBV7-6; 7 nucleotides align to TRBD1. The germline V gene has CDR1 SGHVS and CDR2 FNYEAQ. The CDR3 length is 13 residues. J lost 4 bases, V lost 5 bases, and 5 bases had no gene match. CDR3 sequence reads: CASSQGQRYEQYF. CDR3 coding DNA: TGTGCCAGCAGCCAGGGACAGCGATACGAGCAGTACTTC.

This chain links TRBV5-4 with TRBJ2-1, with 10 bases aligning to TRBD1. CDR1 SGHNT and CDR2 YYREEE come from the germline V gene (reference sequence). With 3 bases clipped from V and 4 bases from J, the junction kept 4 bases outside the gene matches. The CDR3 spans 15 residues. The DNA of the CDR3 is TGTGCCAGCAGCTGGGGACAGGGGCAATACAATGAGCAGTTCTTC. Encoded protein: CASSWGQGQYNEQFF.

The chain uses TRBV28 and TRBJ2-1; 9 nucleotides line up with TRBD2. CDR1 and CDR2 from the germline V gene are MDHEN and SYDVKM. This CDR3 is 15 amino acids long. The V gene end was trimmed by 5 bases and the J gene end by 3 bases; junction bases not matched to a gene: 5. The CDR3 nucleotides are TGTGCCAGCAGTCCTTCTAGCGGGATCTACAATGAGCAGTTCTTC. Its translation is CASSPSSGIYNEQFF.